The 5 T cell receptor beta chains reported below all come from one sample, sequenced in a study of T cells in Graves' hyperthyroidism and ophthalmopathy (dated by TCRdb to between 2018 and 2020). Libraries came from multiplex PCR. Sequencing relied on an Illumina HiSeq 2000. The TCR beta CDR3 regions were amplified from RNA transcripts. A first-round RT-PCR of the TCR CDR3 used the HTBI primer set with the Qiagen OneStep RT-PCR kit. The raw public reads went through TCRdb reprocessing: fastp at Q25, MiXCR clone calling, in-frame beta chains kept. A single entry per CDR3 protein holds the most common genes and DNA from its merged rows. The sample contains 300,000 to 450,000 distinct CDR3 sequences, approximately 13% of them found a single time. The ten largest make up 11% of the sample. Sequenced sample: blood. The receptors were sampled from a woman aged 55-70 years with Graves' hyperthyroidism.

The sample holds many counts of this clonotype. The J gene is TRBJ2-4, the V gene TRBV5-1; a possible D gene is TRBD1 (5 bases). The V gene's germline CDR1 is SGHRS and CDR2 YFSETQ. The CDR3 sequence is 14 residues long. With 0 bases removed from V and 8 bases from J, the gap between germline ends came to 12 bases. Written as DNA, the CDR3 is TGCGCCAGCAGCTTGGGGCAGGGTGCGGACATTCAGTACTTC. Amino acids: CASSLGQGADIQYF.

The table lists this clonotype with a few counts. This chain links TRBV4-1 with TRBJ2-1; 7 bases are shared with TRBD2. Germline V gene data show CDR1 as MGHRA and CDR2 as YSYEKL. This CDR3 comprises 15 residues. Trimming cost V 3 bases and J 7 bases; bases outside gene matches: 9. CDR3 amino acids: CASSQAAGERNEQFF. As DNA, the CDR3 is TGCGCCAGCAGCCAGGCGGCGGGAGAGCGGAATGAGCAGTTCTTC.

This chain joins TRBV2 and TRBJ2-3, with 11 bases identical to TRBD2. CDR3 length equals 16 residues. Germline lookup yields CDR1 SNHLY and CDR2 FYNNEI. The trim removed 6 bases at V and 3 bases at J, leaving 8 bases unmatched. CDR3 loop: CASSAGTSGATDTQYF. The DNA of the CDR3 is TGTGCCAGCAGCGCCGGGACTAGCGGAGCAACAGATACGCAGTATTTT.

This clonotype came up a few times. This chain uses TRBV7-2 with TRBJ2-5, with 10 bases fitting TRBD2. CDR1 is SGHTA and CDR2 is FQGNSA in the germline V gene. This CDR3 comprises 14 residues. Trimming at V came to 6 bases and at J to 4 bases, leaving 5 bases not matched to a gene. The CDR3 region is CASRSGLARETQYF. CDR3 nucleotides: TGTGCCAGCAGGTCGGGACTAGCGAGAGAGACCCAGTACTTC.

This clonotype showed up many times. This sequence joins TRBV12-3 or TRBV12-4 and TRBJ2-1; tentatively, D is TRBD2 (5 bases). V was clipped by 6 bases and J by 0 bases, with 12 bases between them. This CDR3 comprises 15 residues. CDR3 loop: CASRASGGSYNEQFF. The CDR3 nucleotides read TGTGCCAGCAGGGCGAGCGGAGGCTCCTACAATGAGCAGTTCTTC.